This T cell receptor beta chain was captured by sequencing in a study of cytomegalovirus exposure and HLA in healthy donors. CDR1 SGDLS and CDR2 YYNGEE come from the germline V gene. V gave up 2 bases and J gave up 4 bases, with 13 bases separating them. The CDR3 consists of 15 residues. Measured with immunoSEQ multiplex PCR; TCRdb has only the in-frame clones, and not every one. The sample has fewer than 150,000 clones, just over 85% seen once. The rearrangement uses TRBV9 and TRBJ1-5; no clear D. The clonotype was recovered from a young woman in good health and CMV-seropositive. The specimen was PBMCs. CDR3 sequence reads: CASSVGPDQNQPQHF. In DNA, the CDR3 is TGTGCCAGCAGCGTTGGGCCAGACCAGAATCAGCCCCAGCATTTT. Full variable domain (outside the CDR3, taken from reference TRBV9 and TRBJ1-5): DSGVTQTPKHLITATGQRVTLRCSPRSGDLSVYWYQQSLDQGLQFLIQYYNGEERAKGNILERFSAQQFPDLHSELNLSSLELGDSALYFCASSVGPDQNQPQHFGDGTRLSIL.